This T cell receptor beta chain was recorded in a study of tumor-infiltrating lymphocytes in localized non-small cell lung cancer (dated by TCRdb to the early 2020s). For context, the study as a whole: Several histologies were represented in the cohort, which also included both smokers and never-smokers as well as patients whose samples were collected after neoadjuvant chemotherapy. Each patient provided resected tumor tissue plus uninvolved lung tissue from the same patient, with the uninvolved lung tissue described as non-adjacent to the tumor. Alongside flow cytometry, multiplex immunofluorescence, RNA-seq, exome sequencing and proteomics, TCR sequencing was applied to the same patients as one of several integrated assays. In total, the ICON cohort was made up of approximately 140 surgical patients who had localized non-small cell lung cancer and whose tumors were resected. The paired tumor versus uninvolved lung comparison of immunoSEQ T-cell fraction included some 50 patients.

Turning to this clone: The clone's antigen remains unknown. The record has no base qualities; no much larger clone is one base away.

Broader findings and caveats from the paper: Assay coverage varied across patients depending on available tissue quantity, so only a subset of the cohort had TCR sequencing. TCR-derived T-cell fraction did not differ between the flow cytometry-defined immunotypes IM1 (good prognosis) and IM2 (poor prognosis). Different pieces of the same tissue were used for different assays, so technical variation could not be separated from intratumor heterogeneity. Consistent with immunofluorescence CD3 counts, TCRbeta sequencing supported greater T cell infiltration in tumors than in uninvolved lung tissue.

The immunoSEQ assay used for TCR sequencing gave the T-cell fraction in both tumor and uninvolved lung tissue. The paper's data handling went like this. For survival analysis, patients were split into high (upper tertile) and low (lower two tertiles) T-cell fraction groups and compared by log-rank test. Paired tumor versus uninvolved lung differences in T-cell fraction were tested with a signed-rank test. TCRdb retrieved this table from immuneACCESS and kept in-frame rearrangements only. Not all clones are present; in checked studies, unresolved V genes account for under half, and no reason is known for the remainder. The V and J calls and clone size are taken from that table; D and trimming were inferred from the DNA. For this sample there are 12,000 to 15,000 clones; roughly 70% appear just once. Of the sample, approximately 24% is held by the ten largest clones. The germline V gene gives CDR1 as SGHRS and CDR2 as YFSETQ. The CDR3, cysteine through phenylalanine, is 17 amino acids long. Only the CDR3 DNA is retained, 51 bases long and in frame from the first base. Trimming costs V 6 bases and J 7 bases, and their ends lie 25 bases apart.

ICON enrollment began in the first half of 2016, and the last patient was enrolled in 2018. Fresh tumor and matched uninvolved tissue for in-depth immune analyses, including TCR sequencing, were collected from a subcohort of approximately 81 patients. DNA for TCR sequencing was isolated from bulk tissue, and no cell sorting was done. The sequencing input was uninvolved lung tissue not adjacent to the tumor. Recombination joined TRBV5-1 with TRBJ2-2; the D gene assignment is perhaps TRBD1 or TRBD2, with each matching 6 bases. This sequence originates from a human donor with non-small cell lung cancer. The DNA sequence follows: TGCGCCAGCAAGCCCCCCTGGGCCGGAGGGGGAGGCGGGGAGCTGTTTTTT. This sequence encodes CASKPPWAGGGGGELFF.